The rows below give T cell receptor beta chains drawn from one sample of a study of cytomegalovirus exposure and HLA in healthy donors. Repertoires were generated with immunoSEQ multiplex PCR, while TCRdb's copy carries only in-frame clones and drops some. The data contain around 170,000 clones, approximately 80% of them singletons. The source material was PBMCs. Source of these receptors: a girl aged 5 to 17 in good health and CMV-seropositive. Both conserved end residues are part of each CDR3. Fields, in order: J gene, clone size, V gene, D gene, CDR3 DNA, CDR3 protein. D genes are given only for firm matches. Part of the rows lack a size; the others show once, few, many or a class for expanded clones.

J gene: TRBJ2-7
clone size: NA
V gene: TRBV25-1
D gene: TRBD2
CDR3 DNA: TGTGCCAGCAGTGAAGGGCTAGCGGGAGCCTACGAGCAGTACTTC
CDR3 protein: CASSEGLAGAYEQYF

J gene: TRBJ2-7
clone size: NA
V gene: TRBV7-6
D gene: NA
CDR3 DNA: TGTGCCAGCAGCTTAGGACAGGCCTCCTACGAGCAGTACTTC
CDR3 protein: CASSLGQASYEQYF

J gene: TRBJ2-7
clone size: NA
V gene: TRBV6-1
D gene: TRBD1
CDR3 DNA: TGTGCCAGCACCGGGACAGGGGACTACGAGCAGTACTTC
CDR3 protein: CASTGTGDYEQYF

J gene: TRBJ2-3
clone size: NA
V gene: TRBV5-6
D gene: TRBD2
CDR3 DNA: TGTGCCAGCAGCTGGGGGGGAGCGGTTAGCACAGATACGCAGTATTTT
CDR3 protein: CASSWGGAVSTDTQYF

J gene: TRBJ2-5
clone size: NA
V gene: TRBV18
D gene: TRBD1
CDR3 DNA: TGTGCCAGCTCAAAGACAGGGGAGGAGGAGACCCAGTACTTC
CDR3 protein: CASSKTGEEETQYF

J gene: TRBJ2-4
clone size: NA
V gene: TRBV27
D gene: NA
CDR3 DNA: TGTGCCAGCAGTTTGGGGCCGCAGGGAGCCAAAAACATTCAGTACTTC
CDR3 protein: CASSLGPQGAKNIQYF

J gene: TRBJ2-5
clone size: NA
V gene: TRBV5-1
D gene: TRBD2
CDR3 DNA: TGCGCCAGCAGCTTGGAGTCGGGAGGCTACCAAGAGACCCAGTACTTC
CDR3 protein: CASSLESGGYQETQYF

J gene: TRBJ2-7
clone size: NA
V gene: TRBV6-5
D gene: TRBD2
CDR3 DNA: TGTGCCAGCAGTCCCGGACTAGCGGGAGGTGCCGAGCAGTACTTC
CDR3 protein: CASSPGLAGGAEQYF

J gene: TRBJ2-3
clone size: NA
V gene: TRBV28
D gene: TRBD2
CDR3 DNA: TGTGCCAGCACCATCCTGGGACTAGCGGGAGGAGATACGCAGTATTTT
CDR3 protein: CASTILGLAGGDTQYF

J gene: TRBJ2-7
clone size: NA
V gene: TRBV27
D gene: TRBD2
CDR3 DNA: TGTGCCAGCAGCCCTCTGGTAGCGGGAGACCCAGGGCGGTACTTC
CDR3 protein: CASSPLVAGDPGRYF

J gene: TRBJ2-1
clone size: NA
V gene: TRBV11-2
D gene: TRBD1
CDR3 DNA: TGTGCCAGCAGCTTGAGGACAGGGGGCTCCCACAATGAGCAGTTCTTC
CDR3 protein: CASSLRTGGSHNEQFF

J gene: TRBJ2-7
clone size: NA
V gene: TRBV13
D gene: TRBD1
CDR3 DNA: TGTGCCAGCAGCTTAGGTAACAGGGGACCCTACGAGCAGTACTTC
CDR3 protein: CASSLGNRGPYEQYF

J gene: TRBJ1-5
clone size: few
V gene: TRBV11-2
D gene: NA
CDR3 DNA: TGTGCCAGCAGCTTAGCTCGCAGGGTCCCCGATCAGCCCCAGCATTTT
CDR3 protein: CASSLARRVPDQPQHF

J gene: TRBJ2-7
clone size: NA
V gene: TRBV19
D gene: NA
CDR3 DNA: TGTGCCAGTATCGACAGCAACTACGAGCAGTACTTC
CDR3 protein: CASIDSNYEQYF

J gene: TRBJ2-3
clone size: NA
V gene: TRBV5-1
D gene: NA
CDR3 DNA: TGCGCCAGCAGCTTAGAAGTAATGGGGGGGCGAACAGATACGCAGTATTTT
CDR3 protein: CASSLEVMGGRTDTQYF

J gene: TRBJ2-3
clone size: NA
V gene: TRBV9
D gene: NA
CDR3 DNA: TGTGCCAGCAGCGGCGGGGTGAGCACAGATACGCAGTATTTT
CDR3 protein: CASSGGVSTDTQYF

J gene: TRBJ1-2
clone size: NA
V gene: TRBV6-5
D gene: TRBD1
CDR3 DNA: TGTGCCAGTAAGAGACAGGGGGCGTATGGCTACACCTTC
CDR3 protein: CASKRQGAYGYTF

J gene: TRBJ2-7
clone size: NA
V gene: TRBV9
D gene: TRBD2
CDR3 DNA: TGTGCCAGCAGCGCTGGACTAGCGGGAGTTCAAGGCGAGCAGTACTTC
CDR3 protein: CASSAGLAGVQGEQYF

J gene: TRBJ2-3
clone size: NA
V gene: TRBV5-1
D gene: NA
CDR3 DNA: TGCGCCAGCTACGGACAGACAGATACGCAGTATTTT
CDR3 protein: CASYGQTDTQYF

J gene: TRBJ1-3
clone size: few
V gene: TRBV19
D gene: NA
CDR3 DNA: TGTGCCAGTAGAAAAGGGGCAGCCGGCTCTGGAAACACCATATATTTT
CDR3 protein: CASRKGAAGSGNTIYF

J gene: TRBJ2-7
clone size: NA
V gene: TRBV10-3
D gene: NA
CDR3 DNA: TGTGCCATCAGTGTCGAAGCGACCTACGAGCAGTACTTC
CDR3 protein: CAISVEATYEQYF

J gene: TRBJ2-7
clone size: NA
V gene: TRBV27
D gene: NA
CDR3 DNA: TGTGCCAGCAGTTTAAGTCCAGAGGTCCACGAGCAGTACTTC
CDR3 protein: CASSLSPEVHEQYF

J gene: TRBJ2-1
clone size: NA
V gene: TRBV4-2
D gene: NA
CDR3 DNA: TGTGCCAGCAGCCAAGAGGGACAACGCTCCTACAATGAGCAGTTCTTC
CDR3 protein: CASSQEGQRSYNEQFF

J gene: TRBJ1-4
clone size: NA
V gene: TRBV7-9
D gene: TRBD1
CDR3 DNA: TGTGCCAGCAGCCCCCGACAGGGGGAGAGTAATGAAAAACTGTTTTTT
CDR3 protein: CASSPRQGESNEKLFF

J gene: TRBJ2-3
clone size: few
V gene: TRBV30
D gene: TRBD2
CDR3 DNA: TGTGCCTGGAGGCCGGGGACTAGCGGGACTACTAGCACAGATACGCAGTATTTT
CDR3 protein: CAWRPGTSGTTSTDTQYF

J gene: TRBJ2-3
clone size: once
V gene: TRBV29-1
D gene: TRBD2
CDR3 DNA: TGCAGCGTCTCGACTAGCTGGAGGAGGGATACGCAGTATTTT
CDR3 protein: CSVSTSWRRDTQYF

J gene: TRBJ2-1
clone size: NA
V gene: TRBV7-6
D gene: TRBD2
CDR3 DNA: TGTGCCAGCAGCTTAGCAGGCGGGAGGGCCCCCCATGAGCAGTTCTTC
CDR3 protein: CASSLAGGRAPHEQFF

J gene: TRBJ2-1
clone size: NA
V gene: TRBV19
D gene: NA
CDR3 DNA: TGTGCCAGTAGTATGGCTTTTTACAATGAGCAGTTCTTC
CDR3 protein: CASSMAFYNEQFF

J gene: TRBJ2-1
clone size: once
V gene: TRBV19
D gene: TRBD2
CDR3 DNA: TGTGCCAGTAGAGACTTGGGACTAGCGGGAGTTTACAATGAGCAGTTCTTC
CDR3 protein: CASRDLGLAGVYNEQFF

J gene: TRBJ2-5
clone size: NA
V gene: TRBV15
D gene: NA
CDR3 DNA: TGTGCCACCAGCAGGGTCGGAGGCGGTCGGGAGACCCAGTACTTC
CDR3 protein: CATSRVGGGRETQYF

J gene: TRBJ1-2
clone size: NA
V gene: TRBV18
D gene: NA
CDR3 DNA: TGTGCCAGCTCACCACCGGTCGGCGGCACTTATGGCTACACCTTC
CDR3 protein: CASSPPVGGTYGYTF

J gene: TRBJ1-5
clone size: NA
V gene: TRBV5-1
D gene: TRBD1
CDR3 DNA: TGCGCCAGCAGCGACAGGGACAATCAGCCCCAGCATTTT
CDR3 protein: CASSDRDNQPQHF

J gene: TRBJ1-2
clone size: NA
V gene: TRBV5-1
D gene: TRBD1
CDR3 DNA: TGCGCCAGCAGCAGAGGACAGGGGGAATACTATGGCTACACCTTC
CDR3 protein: CASSRGQGEYYGYTF

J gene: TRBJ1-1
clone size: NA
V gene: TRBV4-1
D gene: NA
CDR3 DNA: TGCGCCAGCAGCCCGAAAGATATCGACAGCCTGAACACTGAAGCTTTCTTT
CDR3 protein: CASSPKDIDSLNTEAFF

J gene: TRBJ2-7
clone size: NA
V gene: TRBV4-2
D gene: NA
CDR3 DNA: TGTGCCAGCAGCCAAGAAGCAGGAGGGGCCTACGAGCAGTACTTC
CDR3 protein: CASSQEAGGAYEQYF

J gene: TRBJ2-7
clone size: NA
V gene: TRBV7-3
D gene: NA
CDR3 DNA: TGTGCCAGCAGCTTACACAGGGTCGGGCCCTACGAGCAGTACTTC
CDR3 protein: CASSLHRVGPYEQYF

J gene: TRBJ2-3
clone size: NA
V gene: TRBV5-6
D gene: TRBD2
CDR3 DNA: TGTGCCAGCAGCTCGGGACTAGCGGGGTCCCATACGCAGTATTTT
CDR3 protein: CASSSGLAGSHTQYF

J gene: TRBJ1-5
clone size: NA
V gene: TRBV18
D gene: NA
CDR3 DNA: TGTGCCAGCTCACCAGAGGGATGGGGGCCCAATCAGCCCCAGCATTTT
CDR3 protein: CASSPEGWGPNQPQHF

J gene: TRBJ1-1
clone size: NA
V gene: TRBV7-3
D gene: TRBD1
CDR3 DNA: TGTGCCAGCAGTCCGACAGGGGCGGGCACTGAAGCTTTCTTT
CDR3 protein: CASSPTGAGTEAFF

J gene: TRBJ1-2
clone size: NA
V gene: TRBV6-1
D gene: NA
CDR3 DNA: TGTGCCAGCAGGTCCCTAACAGGGTTTAACTATGGCTACACCTTC
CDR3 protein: CASRSLTGFNYGYTF

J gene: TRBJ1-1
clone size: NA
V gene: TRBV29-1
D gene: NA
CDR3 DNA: TGCAGCGTTGATAGGGGACTTGAAGCTTTCTTT
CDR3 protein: CSVDRGLEAFF

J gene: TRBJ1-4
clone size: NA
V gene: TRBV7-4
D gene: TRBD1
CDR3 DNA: TGTGCCAGCAGCTCCGGGACAGGGGAAAAACTGTTTTTT
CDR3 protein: CASSSGTGEKLFF

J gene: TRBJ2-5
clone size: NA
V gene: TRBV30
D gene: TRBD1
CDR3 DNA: TGTGCCTGGAGTATGGGCAGGGGGCGTCGAGAGACCCAGTACTTC
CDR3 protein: CAWSMGRGRRETQYF

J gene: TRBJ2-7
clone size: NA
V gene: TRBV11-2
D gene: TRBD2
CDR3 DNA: TGTGCCAGCAGCCCAGGACTAGCGAAAAGCTCCTACGAGCAGTACTTC
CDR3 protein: CASSPGLAKSSYEQYF

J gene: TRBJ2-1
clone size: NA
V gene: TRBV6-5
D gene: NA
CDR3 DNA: TGTGCCAGCAGTTTACGGGACATTTCATACAATGAGCAGTTCTTC
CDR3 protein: CASSLRDISYNEQFF

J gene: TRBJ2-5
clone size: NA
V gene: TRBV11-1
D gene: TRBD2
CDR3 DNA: TGTGCCAGCAGCTCGGAAGGACTAGCCCTAGGCGTTGGGGAGACCCAGTACTTC
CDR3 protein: CASSSEGLALGVGETQYF

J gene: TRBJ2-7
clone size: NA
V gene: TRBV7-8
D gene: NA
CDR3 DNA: TGTGCCAGCATCCCCCCCAGAGCGTCGAGCTCCTACGAGCAGTACTTC
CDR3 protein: CASIPPRASSSYEQYF

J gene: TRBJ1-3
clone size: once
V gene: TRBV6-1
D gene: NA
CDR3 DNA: TGTGCCAGCAGGTCAACGGGCTCTGGAAACACCATATATTTT
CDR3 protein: CASRSTGSGNTIYF

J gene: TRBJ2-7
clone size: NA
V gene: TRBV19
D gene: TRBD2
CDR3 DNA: TGTGCCAGTACCCAGGGTACTAGCGGGGCCTACGAGCAGTACTTC
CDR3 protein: CASTQGTSGAYEQYF

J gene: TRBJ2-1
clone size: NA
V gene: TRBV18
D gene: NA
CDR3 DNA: TGTGCCAGCTCCACCTACGGGACAGGACTAGACAATGAGCAGTTCTTC
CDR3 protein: CASSTYGTGLDNEQFF

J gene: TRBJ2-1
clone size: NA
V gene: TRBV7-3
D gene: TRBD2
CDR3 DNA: TGTGCCAGCAGCCTTAGCGGGAGGGATAAAGTTGAGCAGTTCTTC
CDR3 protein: CASSLSGRDKVEQFF

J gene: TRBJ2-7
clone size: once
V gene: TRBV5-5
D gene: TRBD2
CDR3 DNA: TGTGCCAGCAGCGATATGACTAGCGGGAGGCCAAGCTCCTACGAGCAGTACTTC
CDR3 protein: CASSDMTSGRPSSYEQYF

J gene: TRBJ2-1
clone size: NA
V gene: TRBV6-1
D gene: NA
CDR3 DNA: TGTGCCAGCAGTGAAGTGGGCAGCTGGGACAATGAGCAGTTCTTC
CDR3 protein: CASSEVGSWDNEQFF

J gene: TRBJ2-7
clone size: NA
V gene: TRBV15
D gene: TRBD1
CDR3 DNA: TGTGCCACCAGCAGACCCGGGACAGGGGGCACAATCTCCTACGAGCAGTACTTC
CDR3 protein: CATSRPGTGGTISYEQYF

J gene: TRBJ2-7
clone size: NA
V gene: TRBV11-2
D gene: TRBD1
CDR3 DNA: TGTGCCAGCAGCCGTACGGGACAGGGGGACTACGAGCAGTACTTC
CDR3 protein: CASSRTGQGDYEQYF

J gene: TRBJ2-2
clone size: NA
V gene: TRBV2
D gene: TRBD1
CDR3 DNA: TGTGCCGGCGAAGTAGGACAGGGGGACACCGGGGAGCTGTTTTTT
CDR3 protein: CAGEVGQGDTGELFF

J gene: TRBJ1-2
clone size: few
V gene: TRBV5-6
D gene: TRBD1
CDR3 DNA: TGTGCCAGCAGGATGACAGGGGTGATCTATGGCTACACCTTC
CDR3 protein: CASRMTGVIYGYTF